The 27 T cell receptor beta chains below all came from one sample that was sequenced in a study of beta chain features in type 1 diabetes. Study results and caveats: Significant though moderate, a shortening of TCRB CDR3s appeared in all four CD4+ subsets of Type 1 diabetes patients.

Expressed TCRB transcripts got sequenced, as all isolated RNA was reverse transcribed. Clones were sequenced by immunoSEQ multiplex PCR, and TCRdb holds only the in-frame ones, with some missing. In the table there are about 740,000 clones, around 15% of which are singletons. For these TCRs, the target antigens are not known. Sequenced sample: naive CD4+ T cells from blood. Source of these receptors: a young man with type 1 diabetes.

The chain uses TRBV6-5 and TRBJ1-2; maybe TRBD1 (6 bases). Trimming left V 4 bases short and J 5 bases short, with 8 bases between. Germline CDR1 MNHEY, CDR2 SVGAGI. The CDR3 has 12 amino acids. For the CDR3, the DNA is TGTGCCAGCAGTTCTGGACAGTATGGCTACACCTTC. This translates into CASSSGQYGYTF.

This clone came up a few times. The chain uses TRBV30 and TRBJ1-5; no reliable D call. Per germline, CDR1 GTSNPN and CDR2 SVGIG (reference sequence). Trimming left V 1 base short and J 7 bases short, with 5 bases between. The CDR3 contains 11 residues. CDR3 sequence reads: CAWSAGQPQHF. CDR3 in DNA: TGTGCCTGGAGTGCCGGGCAGCCCCAGCATTTT.

This sequence joins TRBV18 and TRBJ2-3; 13 bases map to TRBD2. V dropped 3 bases and J dropped 0; count of bases not matched to a gene: 3. The germline CDR1 and CDR2 sequences are KGHSH and LQKENI. CDR3 length: 17 residues. CDR3 protein: CASSPTSGGPSTDTQYF. The CDR3 nucleotides read TGTGCCAGCTCACCGACTAGCGGGGGGCCTAGCACAGATACGCAGTATTTT.

This chain links TRBV28 with TRBJ1-1; no reliable D call. Trimming stripped 3 bases from V and 4 bases from J, with 9 bases between. Looked up from germline, CDR1 is MDHEN and CDR2 is SYDVKM. This CDR3 comprises 13 residues. The CDR3 bases are TGTGCCAGCAGTTTGTCCGGCGGCACTGAAGCTTTCTTT. Its translation is CASSLSGGTEAFF.

A few counts support this clone. The V gene is TRBV7-6, the J gene TRBJ2-7; D unclear. The germline V gene has CDR1 SGHVS and CDR2 FNYEAQ. The V end lost 0 bases, the J end lost 2 bases, and 14 bases lay between the germline ends. The CDR3 runs to 16 residues. The CDR3 protein is CASSLAAAPPAYEQYF. In nucleotides, the CDR3 is TGTGCCAGCAGCTTAGCGGCGGCCCCCCCAGCCTACGAGCAGTACTTC.

The genes are TRBV28 and TRBJ2-4, with a weak D call TRBD1 (6 bases). V gave up 8 bases and J gave up 2 bases, with 19 bases separating them. Germline CDR1 reads MDHEN; CDR2 reads SYDVKM. This CDR3 region has 16 residues. CDR3: CASASAGEMTKNIQYF. DNA for the CDR3: TGTGCCAGCGCCTCCGCAGGGGAGATGACCAAAAACATTCAGTACTTC.

The chain joins TRBV28 to TRBJ1-6; D is uncertain. V gave up 8 bases and J gave up 4 bases, with 12 bases separating them. Germline V gene lookup returns CDR1 MDHEN and CDR2 SYDVKM. The CDR3 loop spans 14 amino acids. CDR3 protein: CASSLTEYNSPLHF. The CDR3 DNA reads as TGTGCCAGCTCCCTGACGGAGTATAATTCACCCCTCCACTTT.

CDR3 sequence (DNA): TGTGCCAGCGGTCCGGGCGGGGGCCCCGAGCAGTACTTC. Its translation is CASGPGGGPEQYF. The V call is TRBV25-1, the J call TRBJ2-5, with a weak D call TRBD2 (7 bases). The J call may not be correct, given that the DNA end is closer to TRBJ2-7. CDR3 size: 13 residues. Per germline, CDR1 MGHDK and CDR2 SYGVNS.

The CDR3 sequence: CASSLYTGGRAEAFF. In nucleotides, the CDR3 is TGCGCCAGCAGCTTATACACAGGGGGACGAGCTGAAGCTTTCTTT. The rearrangement links TRBV5-1 to TRBJ1-1, with TRBD1 matching over 8 bases. This CDR3 region has 15 residues. Germline CDR1 reads SGHRS; CDR2 reads YFSETQ. J lost 6 bases, V lost 2 bases, and 9 bases had no gene match. Combining the CDR3 with reference TRBV5-1 and TRBJ1-1 gives the whole variable domain KAGVTQTPRYLIKTRGQQVTLSCSPISGHRSVSWYQQTPGQGLQFLFEYFSETQRNKGNFPGRFSGRQFSNSRSEMNVSTLELGDSALYLCASSLYTGGRAEAFFGQGTRLTVV.

There are a few counts of this clone. The chain has TRBV7-9 and TRBJ2-1; D possibly corresponds to TRBD2 (6 bases). Trimming shortened V by 7 bases and J by 12 bases, and 16 bases separated the two germline ends. This CDR3 has 12 amino acids. CDR1 and CDR2 (germline): SEHNR, FQNEAQ (reference sequence). DNA of the CDR3: TGTGCCAGCACCCTGTCTGCCGGGGGGCAGTTCTTC. Amino acid sequence: CASTLSAGGQFF.

This clone came up a few times. The chain links TRBV2 to TRBJ1-2; D gene ambiguous. CDR3 length: 12 amino acids. Germline lookup yields CDR1 SNHLY and CDR2 FYNNEI. V was pared by 1 base and J by 8 bases, with 8 bases between. The CDR3 nucleotides read TGTGCCAGCAGTGAAGAACACCTGGGCTACACCTTC. As protein: CASSEEHLGYTF.

The chain links TRBV6-5 to TRBJ2-2; no reliable D call. The CDR3 covers 12 residues. V lost 7 bases to trimming and J lost 1 base, with 4 bases between them. The germline CDR1 and CDR2 sequences are MNHEY and SVGAGI. CDR3 nucleotides: TGTGCCAGCATCGGGAACACCGGGGAGCTGTTTTTT. As protein: CASIGNTGELFF.

This clone was seen only a few times. This chain joins TRBV19 and TRBJ1-1; D not certain. CDR1 is LNHDA, CDR2 SQIVND, per germline (reference sequence). The CDR3 is made up of 12 amino acids. Trimming stripped 5 bases from V and 1 base from J, with 5 bases between. CDR3 sequence reads: CASSWGNTEAFF. In nucleotides, the CDR3 is TGTGCCAGTAGTTGGGGGAACACTGAAGCTTTCTTT.

This clone has a handful of counts. The chain recombines TRBV2 with TRBJ1-3; TRBD1 matches 11 bases. Unmatched junction bases numbered 5, after V lost 6 bases and J lost 4 bases. This CDR3 has 15 residues. Looked up from germline, CDR1 is SNHLY and CDR2 is FYNNEI. The DNA for the CDR3 is TGTGCCAGCAGCCCTCGGACAGGGGGCGGAAACACCATATATTTT. Encoded protein: CASSPRTGGGNTIYF.

The chain recombines TRBV28 with TRBJ1-1, with D hard to call. The germline CDR1 and CDR2 sequences are MDHEN and SYDVKM. V was cut by 5 bases and J by 0 bases, with 10 bases left in between. This CDR3 contains 14 residues. The CDR3 region has the DNA TGTGCCAGCAGTCCCCTGAGCCTGAACACTGAAGCTTTCTTT. Translating it yields CASSPLSLNTEAFF.

V gene TRBV29-1 combines with J gene TRBJ2-5; TRBD1 matches 9 bases. The CDR3 length is 12 residues. V dropped 8 bases and J dropped 6; count of bases not matched to a gene: 7. Germline V gives CDR1 SQVTM, CDR2 ANQGSEA. DNA of the CDR3: TGCAGCATGGACAGGGGAGGACAGACCCAGTACTTC. Its protein product is CSMDRGGQTQYF. The complete variable domain, with remaining parts taken from reference TRBV29-1 and TRBJ2-5, reads SAVISQKPSRDICQRGTSLTIQCQVDSQVTMMFWYRQQPGQSLTLIATANQGSEATYESGFVIDKFPISRPNLTFSTLTVSNMSPEDSSIYLCSMDRGGQTQYFGPGTRLLVL.

This clone was counted a few times. The rearrangement joins TRBV7-8 to TRBJ2-5, with D tentatively TRBD1 or TRBD2 (5 bases each). There are 14 residues in the CDR3. Trimming cost V 5 bases and J 5 bases, with 15 bases left between them. The V gene's germline CDR1 is SGHVS and CDR2 FQNEAQ. CDR3 sequence reads: CASSPSDWGETQYF. The CDR3 DNA reads TGTGCCAGCAGCCCATCAGACTGGGGGGAGACCCAGTACTTC. The full variable domain, completed using reference TRBV7-8 and TRBJ2-5, is GAGVSQSPRYKVAKRGQDVALRCDPISGHVSLFWYQQALGQGPEFLTYFQNEAQLDKSGLPSDRFFAERPEGSVSTLKIQRTQQEDSAVYLCASSPSDWGETQYFGPGTRLLVL.

This chain connects TRBV30 to TRBJ2-2; the D is unclear. Between the trimmed V and J ends, which lost 3 bases and 7 bases, there was a span of 6 bases. The CDR3 runs 11 residues. Germline-derived CDR1 and CDR2 are GTSNPN and SVGIG (reference sequence). The CDR3 here is CAWSDGGELFF. Here the CDR3 DNA reads TGTGCCTGGAGCGACGGCGGGGAGCTGTTTTTT.

Here the CDR3 reads CASSQADPAGNQPQHF. CDR3 DNA sequence: TGCGCCAGCAGCCAAGCGGACCCGGCGGGCAATCAGCCCCAGCATTTT. The chain has TRBV4-1 and TRBJ1-5, with D unclear. V was shortened by 1 base and J by 2 bases, with 12 bases between the two germline ends. Germline values: CDR1 MGHRA, CDR2 YSYEKL. The CDR3 is 16 amino acids.

This clone was seen a handful of times. The chain is built from TRBV6-4 and TRBJ1-6; TRBD1 matches 8 bases. The V gene end was trimmed by 6 bases and the J gene end by 6 bases; junction bases not matched to a gene: 7. This CDR3 region has 15 residues. Germline V gives CDR1 MRHNA, CDR2 SNTAGT. CDR3 coding DNA: TGTGCCAGCAGAGAATTCACAGGGGGTAATTCACCCCTCCACTTT. This translates into CASREFTGGNSPLHF.

The chain combines TRBV30 with TRBJ2-7, with a weak D call TRBD2 (5 bases). CDR3 length: 15 amino acids. Germline CDR1 GTSNPN, CDR2 SVGIG (reference sequence). Trimming removed 1 base from V and 0 bases from J, with 13 bases in between. The CDR3 sequence: CAWSGLPHLSYEQYF. The DNA of the CDR3 is TGTGCCTGGAGTGGACTACCGCACCTCTCCTACGAGCAGTACTTC. The variable domain in full, with the rest retrieved from reference TRBV30 and TRBJ2-7, is SQTIHQWPATLVQPVGSPLSLECTVEGTSNPNLYWYRQAAGRGLQLLFYSVGIGQISSEVPQNLSASRPQDRQFILSSKKLLLSDSGFYLCAWSGLPHLSYEQYFGPGTRLTVT.

This clone came up a few times. The V and J genes are TRBV4-1 and TRBJ1-4; perhaps TRBD1 as D (5 bases). The CDR3 has 17 amino acids. Germline CDR1 MGHRA, CDR2 YSYEKL. The germline V and J ends were trimmed by 0 bases and 4 bases, with 15 bases remaining between them. CDR3 DNA: TGCGCCAGCAGCCAAGATAAGGTGACCGGGGGTAATGAAAAACTGTTTTTT. This translates into CASSQDKVTGGNEKLFF.

A few counts support this clone. The chain links TRBV18 to TRBJ2-1; a possible D gene is TRBD2 (6 bases). Trimming removed 0 bases from V and 1 base from J, with 10 bases in between. Germline V gives CDR1 KGHSH, CDR2 LQKENI. The length of the CDR3 is 16 residues. The CDR3 DNA follows: TGTGCCAGCTCACCACCGACGGGGGTATCCTACAATGAGCAGTTCTTC. Its translation: CASSPPTGVSYNEQFF.

This rearrangement joins TRBV5-6 to TRBJ2-1, with 10 nucleotides matching TRBD2. CDR1 is SGHDT, CDR2 YYEEEE, per germline. CDR3 size: 15 residues. V was clipped by 1 base and J by 10 bases; unmatched bases: 8. The DNA for the CDR3 is TGTGCCAGCAGCTTGTACCCTAGCGGGGGTGGAGAGCAGTTCTTC. Protein: CASSLYPSGGGEQFF. The variable domain in full, with the rest retrieved from reference TRBV5-6 and TRBJ2-1, is DAGVTQSPTHLIKTRGQQVTLRCSPKSGHDTVSWYQQALGQGPQFIFQYYEEEERQRGNFPDRFSGHQFPNYSSELNVNALLLGDSALYLCASSLYPSGGGEQFFGPGTRLTVL.

This clone showed up just once. The V call is TRBV28, the J call TRBJ1-1; weak D call: TRBD1 (6 bases). The CDR3 is 15 residues long. CDR1 MDHEN and CDR2 SYDVKM come from the germline V gene. Trimming removed 6 bases from V and 1 base from J, with 15 bases in between. CDR3 bases: TGTGCCAGCAGCCACCCTTGGGGGCAGAACACTGAAGCTTTCTTT. This encodes CASSHPWGQNTEAFF.

The chain uses TRBV2 and TRBJ2-5; D possibly corresponds to TRBD1 (6 bases). Trimming left V 6 bases short and J 5 bases short, with 16 bases between. The CDR3 covers 14 residues. CDR1 and CDR2 from the germline V gene are SNHLY and FYNNEI. As DNA, the CDR3 is TGTGCCAGCAGAACCCAGGGGTCCGGGGAGACCCAGTACTTC. This codes for CASRTQGSGETQYF.

The chain carries TRBV11-2 and TRBJ2-7, with 7 bases aligning to TRBD1. This CDR3 spans 14 amino acids. V lost 4 bases, J lost 8 bases, and 11 bases stayed unmatched. The germline V gene encodes CDR1 SGHAT and CDR2 FQNNGV. The CDR3 protein is CASSSGTAVSQQYF. The CDR3 DNA is TGTGCCAGCAGCTCCGGGACAGCTGTATCCCAGCAGTACTTC.